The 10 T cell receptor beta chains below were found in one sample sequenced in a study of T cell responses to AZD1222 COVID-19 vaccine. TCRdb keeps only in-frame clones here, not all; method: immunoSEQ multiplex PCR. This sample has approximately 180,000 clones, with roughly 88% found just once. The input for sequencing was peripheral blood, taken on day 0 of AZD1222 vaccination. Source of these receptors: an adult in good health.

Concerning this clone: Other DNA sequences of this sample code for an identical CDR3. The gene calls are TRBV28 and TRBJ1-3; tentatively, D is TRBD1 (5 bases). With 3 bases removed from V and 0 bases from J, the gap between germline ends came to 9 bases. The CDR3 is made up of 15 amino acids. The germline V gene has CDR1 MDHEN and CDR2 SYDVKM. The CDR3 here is CASSLGHLSGNTIYF. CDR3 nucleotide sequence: TGTGCCAGCAGTTTGGGGCACCTCTCTGGAAACACCATATATTTT.

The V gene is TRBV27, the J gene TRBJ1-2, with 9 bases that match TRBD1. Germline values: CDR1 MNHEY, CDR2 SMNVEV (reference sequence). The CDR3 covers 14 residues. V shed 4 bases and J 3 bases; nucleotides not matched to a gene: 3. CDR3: CASSSTGGHYGYTF. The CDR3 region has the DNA TGTGCCAGCAGTTCTACAGGGGGCCACTATGGCTACACCTTC.

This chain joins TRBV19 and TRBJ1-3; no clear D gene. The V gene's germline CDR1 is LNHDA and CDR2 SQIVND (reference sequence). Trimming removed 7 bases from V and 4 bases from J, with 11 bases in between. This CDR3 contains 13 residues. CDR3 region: CASKGRRGNTIYF. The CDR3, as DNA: TGTGCCAGTAAAGGACGCCGCGGAAACACCATATATTTT.

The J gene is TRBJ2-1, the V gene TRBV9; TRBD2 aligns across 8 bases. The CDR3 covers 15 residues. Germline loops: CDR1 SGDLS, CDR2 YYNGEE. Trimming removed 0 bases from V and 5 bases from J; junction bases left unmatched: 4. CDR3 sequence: CASSVGAGGDNEQFF. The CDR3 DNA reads TGTGCCAGCAGCGTAGGGGCGGGGGGCGACAATGAGCAGTTCTTC.

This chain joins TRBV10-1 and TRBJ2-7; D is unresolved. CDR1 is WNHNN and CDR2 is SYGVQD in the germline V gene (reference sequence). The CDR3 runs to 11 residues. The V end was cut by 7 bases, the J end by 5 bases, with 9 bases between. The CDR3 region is CASMPADEQYF. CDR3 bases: TGCGCCAGCATGCCCGCCGACGAGCAGTACTTC.

CDR3 coding DNA: TGTGCCAGCAGTTTAGGACAGGGGTCAACTTTCTTT. This translates into CASSLGQGSTFF. V is TRBV28 and J is TRBJ1-1; TRBD1 matches at 9 bases. Looked up from germline, CDR1 is MDHEN and CDR2 is SYDVKM. This CDR3 contains 12 residues. J gave up 12 bases and V 2 bases, and 4 bases lay outside the gene matches.

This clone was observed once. CDR3 DNA: TGTGCCAGCAGCGTAGGGGACAGGGGGTACTATGGCTACACCTTC. Translated: CASSVGDRGYYGYTF. The chain combines TRBV9 with TRBJ1-2; 11 bases are shared with TRBD1. The CDR3 extends over 15 amino acids. The germline V gene encodes CDR1 SGDLS and CDR2 YYNGEE. Trimming took 0 bases from V and 3 from J; bases not matched to a gene: 1.

The CDR3 DNA follows: TGTGCCACCAGCAGAAAAAGCGGATCGAATATTAAAGAGACCCAGTACTTC. This sequence encodes CATSRKSGSNIKETQYF. J is TRBJ2-5 and V is TRBV15, with D possibly TRBD2 on 5 matching bases. Germline lookup yields CDR1 LNHNV and CDR2 YYDKDF (reference sequence). V shed 2 bases and J shed 3 bases, with 19 bases lying between them. The CDR3 has 17 residues.

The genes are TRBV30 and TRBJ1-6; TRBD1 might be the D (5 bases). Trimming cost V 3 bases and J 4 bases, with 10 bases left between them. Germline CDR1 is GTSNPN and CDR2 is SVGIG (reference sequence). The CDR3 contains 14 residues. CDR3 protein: CAWRMTEYNSPLHF. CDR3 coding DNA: TGTGCCTGGAGGATGACAGAATATAATTCACCCCTCCACTTT.

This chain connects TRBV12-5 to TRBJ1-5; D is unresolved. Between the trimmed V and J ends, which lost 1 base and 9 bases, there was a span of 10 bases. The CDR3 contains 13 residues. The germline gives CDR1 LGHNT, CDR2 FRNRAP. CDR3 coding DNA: TGTGCTAGTGGTTTGGGACAAGGGCTGCCCCAGCATTTT. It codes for CASGLGQGLPQHF.